This passage covers 9 T cell receptor beta chains from one sample sequenced in a study of T cell responses to AZD1222 COVID-19 vaccine (dated by TCRdb to the early 2020s). The library was built by means of the immunoSEQ multiplex PCR assay. Drawn from immuneACCESS, this table holds only the in-frame rearrangements with V and J called that TCRdb kept. Clones are partly lost; checked studies trace under half to an unresolved V gene and leave the rest unexplained. This sample has roughly 150,000 clones in its table, and about 90% of those were observed once. Together, the top ten hold under 2.5% of the sample. Interpreted using the paper, the time point label stands for: baseline before first vaccination. Sequencing was performed on peripheral blood, taken on day 0 of AZD1222 vaccination. All receptors derive from an adult in good health.

The genes are TRBV28 and TRBJ1-2, with a possible D match to TRBD1 (6 bases). Trimming took off 5 bases at V and 2 bases at J, with 9 bases between the two ends. Germline V gene data show CDR1 as MDHEN and CDR2 as SYDVKM. This CDR3 has 13 amino acids. The CDR3 loop is CASSKDRNYGYTF. CDR3 nucleotide sequence: TGTGCCAGCAGTAAAGACAGGAACTATGGCTACACCTTC.

The chain links TRBV7-9 to TRBJ2-5; TRBD2 agrees at 9 bases. J lost 2 bases, V lost 2 bases, and 3 bases had no gene match. Germline V gene lookup returns CDR1 SEHNR and CDR2 FQNEAQ (reference sequence). CDR3 size: 15 residues. The CDR3 DNA reads as TGTGCCAGCAGCTTAAATCTAGCGGGACAAGAGACCCAGTACTTC. This sequence encodes CASSLNLAGQETQYF.

This clone was observed once. The J gene is TRBJ2-1, the V gene TRBV5-4; TRBD2 matches at 13 bases. The CDR3 consists of 14 residues. The germline gives CDR1 SGHNT, CDR2 YYREEE (reference sequence). Trimming cost V 9 bases and J 8 bases; bases outside gene matches: 8. DNA of the CDR3: TGTGCCACCAGGACTAGCGGGAGCACTGATGAGCAGTTCTTC. Its protein is CATRTSGSTDEQFF.

V gene TRBV28 combines with J gene TRBJ1-1; 9 bases fit TRBD1. The V gene end was trimmed by 9 bases and the J gene end by 6 bases; junction bases not matched to a gene: 8. Germline V lookup: CDR1 MDHEN, CDR2 SYDVKM. CDR3 length: 13 residues. The DNA for the CDR3 is TGTGCCAGTGCCGGACAGGGGAAGCCTGAAGCTTTCTTT. Translation gives CASAGQGKPEAFF.

The rearrangement uses TRBV5-1 and TRBJ2-7; no firm D call. V was shortened by 2 bases and J by 4 bases, with 10 bases between the two germline ends. The CDR3 is made up of 13 amino acids. The V gene's germline CDR1 is SGHRS and CDR2 YFSETQ. CDR3 sequence reads: CASSLDGVYEQYF. DNA for the CDR3: TGCGCCAGCAGCTTAGACGGAGTATACGAGCAGTACTTC.

V is TRBV7-9 and J is TRBJ2-7, with TRBD1 matching over 8 bases. CDR1 and CDR2 (germline): SEHNR, FQNEAQ (reference sequence). CDR3 size: 16 residues. With V trimmed by 5 bases and J by 3 bases, 12 bases remained unmatched. CDR3 in DNA: TGTGCCAGCAGCACCGCAGACAGGGGACCCCACTACGAGCAGTACTTC. Its translation: CASSTADRGPHYEQYF.

This clone was counted a single time. The chain combines TRBV5-4 with TRBJ2-1; D possibly corresponds to TRBD2 (7 bases). Trimming shortened V by 2 bases and J by 2 bases, and 11 bases separated the two germline ends. CDR3 length equals 15 residues. Per germline, CDR1 SGHNT and CDR2 YYREEE (reference sequence). CDR3 residues: CASSFRGGAYNEQFF. The CDR3 nucleotides read TGTGCCAGCAGCTTTAGGGGGGGGGCCTACAATGAGCAGTTCTTC.

The chain has TRBV10-1 and TRBJ1-1; 7 bases are shared with TRBD1. Germline assignment: CDR1 WNHNN and CDR2 SYGVQD (reference sequence). With V trimmed by 0 bases and J by 11 bases, 9 bases remained unmatched. The CDR3 has 14 amino acids. CDR3 sequence reads: CASSESTGSNQAFF. The DNA for the CDR3 is TGCGCCAGCAGTGAGTCGACAGGGTCCAATCAGGCTTTCTTT.

This chain joins TRBV7-3 and TRBJ2-1; perhaps TRBD1 as D (5 bases). The CDR3 contains 14 residues. The germline V gene encodes CDR1 SGHTA and CDR2 FQGTGA. Trimming took 1 base from V and 5 from J, leaving 9 bases between them. The CDR3 nucleotides are TGTGCCAGCAGCTTAAACAGGCCCAACAATGAGCAGTTCTTC. Amino acid sequence: CASSLNRPNNEQFF.